What follows is one T cell receptor beta chain and its context. As processed by the authors: Amplifying reference gene primers gave estimates of nucleated cell counts. Repertoires were generated with immunoSEQ multiplex PCR, while TCRdb's copy carries only in-frame clones and drops some. The D gene and trimming were derived from the DNA, and the V and J assignments and clone size from that table. The sample contains approximately 280,000 clones, approximately 86% of which appear only once. The data are from a study of blood T cell repertoires in COVID-19. Overall study: Italy, Spain and the United States were the sources of the convalescent and acute COVID-19 samples. PBMCs, B-cell-depleted T cells, or T cells were the source of the cDNA or gDNA that made up the material.

Germline values: CDR1 SGHRS, CDR2 YFSETQ. CDR3 length: 13 residues. The V segment lost 4 bases and the J segment 6 bases; nucleotides outside the gene matches: 7. The source of this sequence is a man aged 18 to 35 with active or convalescent COVID-19. Sequencing was carried out using peripheral blood. The chain links TRBV5-1 to TRBJ2-7, with TRBD1 matching 7 bases. In DNA, the CDR3 is TGCGCCAGCAGCGGCACAGGGGCCCGCGAGCAGTACTTC. This translates into CASSGTGAREQYF.